This section outlines one T cell receptor (beta chain) sequence together with its context. Its target is not known. Both 60 Vbeta primers and 13 Jbeta primers went into the PCR. Profiling relied on immunoSEQ multiplex PCR, and the TCRdb table lists in-frame clones only, not all of them. The sample carries about 150,000 clones, 84% recorded once. This sample was taken from a study of cytomegalovirus exposure and HLA in healthy donors. Whole-study results and caveats: One variant, a missense change in DCLRE1C, was linked in a later analysis to TCR beta V- and J-gene trimming. Earlier analysis found most TCR beta V segments productive about 90% or about 30% of the time. Some TCR beta chains (164 of them) were listed as cytomegalovirus-associated.

Trimming stripped 5 bases from V and 3 bases from J, with 13 bases between. Germline values: CDR1 MNHEY, CDR2 SMNVEV (reference sequence). The CDR3 is made up of 14 amino acids. Specimen: PBMCs. This chain uses TRBV27 with TRBJ1-2, with D unclear. This sequence originates from a young man in good health and CMV-seronegative. The CDR3 spells CASSPRFGDYGYTF. CDR3 DNA: TGTGCCAGCAGTCCAAGATTCGGGGACTATGGCTACACCTTC.